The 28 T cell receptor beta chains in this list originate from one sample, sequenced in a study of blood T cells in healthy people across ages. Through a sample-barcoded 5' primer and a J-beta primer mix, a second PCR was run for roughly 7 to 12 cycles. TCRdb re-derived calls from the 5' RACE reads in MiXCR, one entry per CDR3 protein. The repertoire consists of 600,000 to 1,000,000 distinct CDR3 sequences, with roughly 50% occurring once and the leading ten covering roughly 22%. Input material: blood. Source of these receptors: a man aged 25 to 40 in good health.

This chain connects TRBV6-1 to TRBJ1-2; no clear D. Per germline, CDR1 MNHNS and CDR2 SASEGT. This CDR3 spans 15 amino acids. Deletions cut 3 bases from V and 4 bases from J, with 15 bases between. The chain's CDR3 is CASSDSLSEAYGYTF. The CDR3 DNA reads TGTGCCAGCAGTGATTCTCTCTCGGAGGCCTATGGCTACACCTTC.

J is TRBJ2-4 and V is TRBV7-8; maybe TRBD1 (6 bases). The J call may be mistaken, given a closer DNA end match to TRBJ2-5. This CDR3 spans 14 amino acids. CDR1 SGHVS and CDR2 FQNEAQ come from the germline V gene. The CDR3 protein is CASSIYRDQETQYF. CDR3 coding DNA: TGTGCCAGCAGCATTTACAGGGATCAAGAGACCCAGTACTTC.

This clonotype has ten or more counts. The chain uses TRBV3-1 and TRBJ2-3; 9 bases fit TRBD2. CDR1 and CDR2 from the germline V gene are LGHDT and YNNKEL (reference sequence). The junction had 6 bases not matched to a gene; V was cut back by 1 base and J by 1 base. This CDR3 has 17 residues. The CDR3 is CASSQGRASGGTDTQYF. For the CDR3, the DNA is TGTGCCAGCAGCCAAGGTCGCGCTAGCGGGGGCACAGATACGCAGTATTTT.

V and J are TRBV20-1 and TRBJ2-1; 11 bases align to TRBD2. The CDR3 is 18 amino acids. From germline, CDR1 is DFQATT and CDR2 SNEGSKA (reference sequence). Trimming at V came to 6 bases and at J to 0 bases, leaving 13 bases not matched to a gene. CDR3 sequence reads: CSALALSGRAGSYNEQFF. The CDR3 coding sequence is TGCAGTGCCTTGGCCCTTAGCGGGAGGGCCGGCTCCTACAATGAGCAGTTCTTC.

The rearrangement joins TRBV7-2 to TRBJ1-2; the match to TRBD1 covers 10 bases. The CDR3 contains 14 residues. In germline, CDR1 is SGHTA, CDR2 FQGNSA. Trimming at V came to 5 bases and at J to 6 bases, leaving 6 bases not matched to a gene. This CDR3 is CASSLKTGGNGYTF. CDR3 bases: TGTGCCAGCAGCCTAAAGACAGGGGGCAATGGCTACACCTTC.

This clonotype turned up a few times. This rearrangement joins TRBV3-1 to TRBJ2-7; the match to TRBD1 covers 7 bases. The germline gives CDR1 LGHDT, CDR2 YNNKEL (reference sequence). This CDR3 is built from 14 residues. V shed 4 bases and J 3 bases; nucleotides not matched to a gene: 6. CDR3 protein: CASSPPDRSYEQYF. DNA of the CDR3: TGTGCCAGCAGCCCGCCGGACAGGAGCTACGAGCAGTACTTC.

CDR3 sequence reads: CASSRPGVEQYF. As DNA, the CDR3 is TGTGCCAGCAGTCGCCCGGGGGTCGAGCAGTACTTC. This sequence joins TRBV6-2 or TRBV6-3 and TRBJ2-7; tentatively, D is TRBD2 (6 bases). The germline V gene has CDR1 MNHEY and CDR2 SVGEGT. Trimming shortened V by 5 bases and J by 6 bases, and 11 bases separated the two germline ends. The length of the CDR3 is 12 residues.

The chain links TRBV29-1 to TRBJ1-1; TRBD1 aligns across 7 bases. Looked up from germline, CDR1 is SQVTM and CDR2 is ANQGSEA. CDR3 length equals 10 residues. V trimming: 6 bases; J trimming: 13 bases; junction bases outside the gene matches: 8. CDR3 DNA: TGCAGCGTCGACAGGGTTTTCAATTTCTTT. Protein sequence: CSVDRVFNFF.

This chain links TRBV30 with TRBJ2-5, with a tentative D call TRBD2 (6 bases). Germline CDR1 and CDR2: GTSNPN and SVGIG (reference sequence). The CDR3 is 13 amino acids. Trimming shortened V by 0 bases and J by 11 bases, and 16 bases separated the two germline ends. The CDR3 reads CAWSVLLGGEQYF. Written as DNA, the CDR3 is TGTGCCTGGAGTGTACTTTTGGGGGGTGAGCAGTACTTC.

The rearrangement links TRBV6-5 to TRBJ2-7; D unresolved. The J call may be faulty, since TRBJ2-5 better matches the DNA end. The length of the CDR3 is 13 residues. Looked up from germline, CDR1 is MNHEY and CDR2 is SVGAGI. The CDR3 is CASSYGQGKTQYF. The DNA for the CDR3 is TGTGCCAGCAGTTACGGCCAAGGGAAGACCCAGTACTTC.

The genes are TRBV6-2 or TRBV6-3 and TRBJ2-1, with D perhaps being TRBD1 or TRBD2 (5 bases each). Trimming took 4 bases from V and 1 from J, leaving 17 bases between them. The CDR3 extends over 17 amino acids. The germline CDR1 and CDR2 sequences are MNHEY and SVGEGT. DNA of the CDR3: TGTGCCAGCAGTTCAGATACCGGGACCCATTCCTACAATGAGCAGTTCTTC. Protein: CASSSDTGTHSYNEQFF.

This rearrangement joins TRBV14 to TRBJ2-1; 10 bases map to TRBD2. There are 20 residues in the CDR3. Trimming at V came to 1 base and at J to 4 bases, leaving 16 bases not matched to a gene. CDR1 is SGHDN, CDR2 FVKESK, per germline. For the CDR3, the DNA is TGTGCCAGCAGCCAAGGGTTCGGGGCTAGCGGGGGCCACGGGTACAATGAGCAGTTCTTC. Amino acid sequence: CASSQGFGASGGHGYNEQFF.

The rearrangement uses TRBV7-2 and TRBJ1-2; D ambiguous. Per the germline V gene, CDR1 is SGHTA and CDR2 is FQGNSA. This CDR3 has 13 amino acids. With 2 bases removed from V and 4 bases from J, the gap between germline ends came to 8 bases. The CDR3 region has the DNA TGTGCCAGCAGCTTATGGGAGGGCTATGGCTACACCTTC. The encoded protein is CASSLWEGYGYTF.

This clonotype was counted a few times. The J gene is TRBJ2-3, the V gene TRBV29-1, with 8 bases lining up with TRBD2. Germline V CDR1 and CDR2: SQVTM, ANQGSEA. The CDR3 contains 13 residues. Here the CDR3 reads CSMPVAGGDTQYF. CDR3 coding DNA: TGCAGTATGCCTGTCGCGGGGGGTGATACGCAGTATTTT.

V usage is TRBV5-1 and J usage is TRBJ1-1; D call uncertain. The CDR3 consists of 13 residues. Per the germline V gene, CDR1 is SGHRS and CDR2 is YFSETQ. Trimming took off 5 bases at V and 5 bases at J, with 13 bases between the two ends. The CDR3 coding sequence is TGCGCCAGCAGTATCTACCAAGGGACTGAAGCTTTCTTT. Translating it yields CASSIYQGTEAFF.

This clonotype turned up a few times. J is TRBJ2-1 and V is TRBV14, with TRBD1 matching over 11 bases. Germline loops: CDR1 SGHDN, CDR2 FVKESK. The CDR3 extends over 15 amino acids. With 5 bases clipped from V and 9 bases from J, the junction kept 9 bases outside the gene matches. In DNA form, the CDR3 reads TGTGCCAGCAGCTTCGGGACAGGGGGGGCTCCTGAGCAGTTCTTC. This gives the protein CASSFGTGGAPEQFF.

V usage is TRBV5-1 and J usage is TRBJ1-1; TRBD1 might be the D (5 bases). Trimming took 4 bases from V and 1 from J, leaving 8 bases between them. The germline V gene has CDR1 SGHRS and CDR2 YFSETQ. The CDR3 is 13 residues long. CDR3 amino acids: CASSVTGNTEAFF. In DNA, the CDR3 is TGCGCCAGCAGCGTTACAGGGAACACTGAAGCTTTCTTT.

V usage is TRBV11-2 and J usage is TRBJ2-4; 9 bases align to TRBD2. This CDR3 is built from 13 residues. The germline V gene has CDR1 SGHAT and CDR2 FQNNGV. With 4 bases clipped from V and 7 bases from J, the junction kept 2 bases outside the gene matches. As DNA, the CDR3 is TGTGCCAGCAGCTCCAGCGGGGGGAACATTCAGTACTTC. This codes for CASSSSGGNIQYF.

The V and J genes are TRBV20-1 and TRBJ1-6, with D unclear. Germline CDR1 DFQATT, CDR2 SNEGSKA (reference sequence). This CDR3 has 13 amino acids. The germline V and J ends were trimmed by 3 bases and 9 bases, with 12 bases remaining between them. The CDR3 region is CSASKERGSPLHF. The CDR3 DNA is TGCAGTGCTAGTAAGGAGCGGGGTTCACCCCTCCACTTT.

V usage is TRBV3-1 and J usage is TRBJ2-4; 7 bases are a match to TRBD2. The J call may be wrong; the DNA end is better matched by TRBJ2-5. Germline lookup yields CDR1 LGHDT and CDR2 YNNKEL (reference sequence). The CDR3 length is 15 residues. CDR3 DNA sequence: TGTGCCAGCAGCCACGTTCTAGCGGCCAAAGAGACCCAGTACTTC. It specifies CASSHVLAAKETQYF.

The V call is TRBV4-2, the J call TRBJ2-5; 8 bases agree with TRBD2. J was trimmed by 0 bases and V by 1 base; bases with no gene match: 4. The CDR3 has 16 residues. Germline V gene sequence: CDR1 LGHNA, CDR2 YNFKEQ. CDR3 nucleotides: TGTGCCAGCAGCCAAGCCAAGCGGGGGAACCAAGAGACCCAGTACTTC. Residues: CASSQAKRGNQETQYF.

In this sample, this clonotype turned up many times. The CDR3 loop reads CSARDLTAGEIYEQYF. As DNA, the CDR3 is TGCAGTGCTAGAGATCTTACAGCGGGGGAGATCTACGAGCAGTACTTC. The V and J genes are TRBV20-1 and TRBJ2-7; the match to TRBD2 covers 8 bases. The CDR3 extends over 16 amino acids. V dropped 0 bases and J dropped 3; count of bases not matched to a gene: 10. Germline V gene sequence: CDR1 DFQATT, CDR2 SNEGSKA (reference sequence).

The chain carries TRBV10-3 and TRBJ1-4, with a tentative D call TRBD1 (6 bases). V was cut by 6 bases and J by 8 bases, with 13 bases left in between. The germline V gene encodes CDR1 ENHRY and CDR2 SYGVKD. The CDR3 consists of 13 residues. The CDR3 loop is CAISSGAEEKLFF. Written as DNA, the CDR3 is TGTGCCATCAGCTCGGGGGCTGAGGAAAAACTGTTTTTT.

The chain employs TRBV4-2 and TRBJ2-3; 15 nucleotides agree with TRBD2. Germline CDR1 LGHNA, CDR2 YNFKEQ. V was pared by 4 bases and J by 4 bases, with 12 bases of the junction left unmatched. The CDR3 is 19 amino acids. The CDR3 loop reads CASSLGGTSGRKRADTQYF. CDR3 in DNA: TGTGCCAGCAGCCTAGGCGGGACTAGCGGGAGGAAGAGGGCAGATACGCAGTATTTT.

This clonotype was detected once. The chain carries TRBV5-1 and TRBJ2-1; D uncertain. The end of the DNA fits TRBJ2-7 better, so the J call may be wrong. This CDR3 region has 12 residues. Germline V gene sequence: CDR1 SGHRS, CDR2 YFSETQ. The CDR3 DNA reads TGCGCCAGCAGCCTCGACAACAATGAGCAGTACTTC. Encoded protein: CASSLDNNEQYF.

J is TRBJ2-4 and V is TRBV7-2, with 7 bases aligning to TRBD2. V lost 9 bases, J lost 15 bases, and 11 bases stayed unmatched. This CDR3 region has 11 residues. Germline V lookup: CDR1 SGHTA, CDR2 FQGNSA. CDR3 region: CASSLRDYVYF. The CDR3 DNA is TGTGCCAGTAGCCTCCGGGACTATGTGTACTTC.

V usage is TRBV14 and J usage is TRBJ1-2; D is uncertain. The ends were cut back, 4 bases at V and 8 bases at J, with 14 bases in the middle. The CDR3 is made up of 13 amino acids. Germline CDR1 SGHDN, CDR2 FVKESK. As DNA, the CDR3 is TGTGCCAGCAGCCCTTCTTTGGATGGCGGCTACACCTTC. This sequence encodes CASSPSLDGGYTF.

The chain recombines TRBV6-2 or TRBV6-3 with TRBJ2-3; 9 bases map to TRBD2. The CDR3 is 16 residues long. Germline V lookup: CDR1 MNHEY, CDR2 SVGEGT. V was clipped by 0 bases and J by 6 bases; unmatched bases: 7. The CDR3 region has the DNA TGTGCCAGCAGTTACTCCCAAAGCGGGGGGTTTGATACGCAGTATTTT. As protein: CASSYSQSGGFDTQYF.